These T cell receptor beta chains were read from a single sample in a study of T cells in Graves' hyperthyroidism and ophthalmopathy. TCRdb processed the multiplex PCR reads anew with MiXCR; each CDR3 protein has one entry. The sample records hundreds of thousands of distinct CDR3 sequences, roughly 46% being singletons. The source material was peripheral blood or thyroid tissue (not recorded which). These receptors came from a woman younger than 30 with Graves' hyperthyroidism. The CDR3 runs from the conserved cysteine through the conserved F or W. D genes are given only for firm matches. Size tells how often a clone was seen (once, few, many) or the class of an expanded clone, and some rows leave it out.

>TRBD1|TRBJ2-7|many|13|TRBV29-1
TGCAGCGTTGAGGGGACAGCTTCCCACGAGCAGTACTTC
CSVEGTASHEQYF
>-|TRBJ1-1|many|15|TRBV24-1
TGTGCCACCAGTGACTCCGGGACAACGAACACTGAAGCTTTCTTT
CATSDSGTTNTEAFF
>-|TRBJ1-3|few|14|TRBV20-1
TGCAGTGCTAGTCTCGACAGAATACCGTGGACCATATATTTT
CSASLDRIPWTIYF
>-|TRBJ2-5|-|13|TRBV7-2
TGTGCCAGCAGCTTAACCGAGGAAGAGACCCAGTACTTC
CASSLTEEETQYF
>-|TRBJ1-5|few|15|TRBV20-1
TGCAGTGCTAGAGATATCCGGCAGGGCAATCAGCCCCAGCATTTT
CSARDIRQGNQPQHF
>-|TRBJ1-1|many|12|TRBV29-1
TGCAGCTTCGATAGGGTGAACACTGAAGCTTTCTTT
CSFDRVNTEAFF
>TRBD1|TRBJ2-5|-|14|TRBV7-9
TGTGCCAGCAGCTATGGACAGGGGGCAGAGACCCAGTACTTC
CASSYGQGAETQYF
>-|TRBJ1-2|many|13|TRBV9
TGTGCCAGCAGCCCCCGGCAGGGCGACGGCTACACCTTC
CASSPRQGDGYTF
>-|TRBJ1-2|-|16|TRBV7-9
TGTGCCAGCAGCTTAGGCCTTCTCCGGGGGCTACAGGGCTACACCTTC
CASSLGLLRGLQGYTF
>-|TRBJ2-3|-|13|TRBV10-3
TGTGCCATCACTGGGGAGAGCACAGATACGCAGTATTTT
CAITGESTDTQYF
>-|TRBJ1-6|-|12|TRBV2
TGTGCCAGCAGTGAAGTGGCTTCACCCCTCCACTTT
CASSEVASPLHF
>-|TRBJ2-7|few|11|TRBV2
TGTGCCAGCAGTGAAGCGGAAGAGCAGTACTTC
CASSEAEEQYF
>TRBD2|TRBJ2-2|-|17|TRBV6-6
TGTGCCAGCAGTTACGAGCGGGGAGGCGCGAACACCGGGGAGCTGTTTTTT
CASSYERGGANTGELFF
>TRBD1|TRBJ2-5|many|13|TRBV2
TGTGCCAGCATTGCAGGGGGCTTGGAGACCCAGTACTTC
CASIAGGLETQYF
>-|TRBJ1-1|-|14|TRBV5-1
TGCGCCAGCAGCGAGAGACGGGGTCATGCAGGAGCTTTCTTT
CASSERRGHAGAFF
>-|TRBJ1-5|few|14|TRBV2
TGTGCCAGCAGTGAACACGGATACAATCAGCCCCAGCATTTT
CASSEHGYNQPQHF
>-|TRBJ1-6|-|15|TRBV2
TGTGCCAGCAGTGTATTCCGGGACAATTATTCACCCCTCCACTTT
CASSVFRDNYSPLHF
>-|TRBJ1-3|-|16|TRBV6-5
TGTGCCAGCAGTTACTCGAACAGGTTGCTGGGAAACACCATATATTTT
CASSYSNRLLGNTIYF
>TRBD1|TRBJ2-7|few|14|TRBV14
TGTGCCAGCAGCCTCCGGGACAGCACCTACGAGCAGTACTTC
CASSLRDSTYEQYF
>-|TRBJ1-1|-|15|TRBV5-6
TGTGCCAGCAGACGTGACGGGACAACGAACACTGAAGCTTTCTTT
CASRRDGTTNTEAFF
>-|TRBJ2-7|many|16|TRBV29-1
TGCAGCGTTGACAAAGGCTTGTCAACAGGGTCCTACGAGCAGTACTTC
CSVDKGLSTGSYEQYF
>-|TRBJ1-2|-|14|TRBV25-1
TGTGCCAGCGTTGAAGATCGGCAAGACCATGGCTACACCTTC
CASVEDRQDHGYTF
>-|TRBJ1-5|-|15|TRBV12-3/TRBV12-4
TGTGCCAGCAGTTACTCGAGACAATCAACTCAGCCCCAGCATTTT
CASSYSRQSTQPQHF
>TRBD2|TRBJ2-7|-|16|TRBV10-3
TGTGCCAGCAGTTACCTCGCTAGCGGGAAGGGATACGAGCAGTACTTC
CASSYLASGKGYEQYF
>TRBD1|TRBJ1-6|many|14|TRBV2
TGTGCCAGCAGCCTTACAGGGGACAGCGCGCCCCTCCACTTT
CASSLTGDSAPLHF
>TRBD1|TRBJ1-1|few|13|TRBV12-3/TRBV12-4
TGTGCCAGCAGTTTATTATCCAGGGGGGAAGCTTTCTTT
CASSLLSRGEAFF
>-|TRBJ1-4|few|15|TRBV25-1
TGTGCCAGCAGCCCCCAGGACAGTGCTAATGAAAAACTGTTTTTT
CASSPQDSANEKLFF
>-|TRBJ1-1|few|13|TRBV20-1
TGCAGTGCTAGCCGAGGGGGGAACACTGAAGCTTTCTTT
CSASRGGNTEAFF
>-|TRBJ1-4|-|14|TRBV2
TGTGCCAGCAGCCAAGGGGCCGTGAGTGAAAAACTGTTTTTT
CASSQGAVSEKLFF
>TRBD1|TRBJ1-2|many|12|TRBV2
TGTGCCAGCCCGGGACAGGGGTATGGCTACACCTTC
CASPGQGYGYTF
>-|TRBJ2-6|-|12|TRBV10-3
TGTGCCATCAGGGCCCAGACAGCCGTCCTGACTTTC
CAIRAQTAVLTF
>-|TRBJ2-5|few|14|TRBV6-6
TGTGCCTGCGTTCGAACAGGGATCGGGGAGACCCAGTACTTC
CACVRTGIGETQYF
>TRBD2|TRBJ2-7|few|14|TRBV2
TGTGCCAGCAGTGAAGAAGCGGGGGTATACGAGCAGTACTTC
CASSEEAGVYEQYF
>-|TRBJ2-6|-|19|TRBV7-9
TGTGCCAGCAGCTTGGAAGCTCTGGGTTGGAGCTCTGGGGCCAACGTCCTGACTTTC
CASSLEALGWSSGANVLTF
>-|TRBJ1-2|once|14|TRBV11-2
TGTGCCAGCAGCCAACTGGGACAAAACCTAGACTACACCTTC
CASSQLGQNLDYTF
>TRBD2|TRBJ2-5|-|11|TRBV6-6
TGTGCCAGCAGTTTAGGGAGGGCCCAGTACTTC
CASSLGRAQYF
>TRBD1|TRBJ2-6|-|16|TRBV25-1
TGTGCCAGCAGTTTCCAGGGGGCGTCTGGGGCCAACGTCCTGACTTTC
CASSFQGASGANVLTF
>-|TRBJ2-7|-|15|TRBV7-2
TGTGCCAGCAGCTCAGGGGCAGGGCGATTCTACGAGCAGTACTTC
CASSSGAGRFYEQYF
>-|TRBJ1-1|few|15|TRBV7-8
TGCGCCAGCAGCCAAGTGGGGCACAGGGCAGCTGAAGCTTTCTTT
CASSQVGHRAAEAFF
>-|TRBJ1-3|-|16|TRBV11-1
TGTGCCAGCAGCCTCGGAGGGGCTTTCTCTGGAAACACCATATATTTT
CASSLGGAFSGNTIYF
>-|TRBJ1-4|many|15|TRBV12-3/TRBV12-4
TGTGCCAGCAGTCCGAGAGGGCAGGGTAATGAAAAACTGTTTTTT
CASSPRGQGNEKLFF
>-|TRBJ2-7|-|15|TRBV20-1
TGCAGTGTCCTCCGGGACTTTGGGGGAACCTACGAGCAGTACTTC
CSVLRDFGGTYEQYF
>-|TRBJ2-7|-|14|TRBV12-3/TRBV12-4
TGTGCCAGCAGTTCATCGTCTGCCCCCTACGAGCAGTACTTC
CASSSSSAPYEQYF
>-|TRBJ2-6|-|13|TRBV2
TGTGCCAGCAGTATAGGTGGGGCCAACGTCCTGACTTTC
CASSIGGANVLTF
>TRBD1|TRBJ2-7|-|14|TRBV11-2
TGTGCCCGGAGTGTTGGACAGGGGAGAACTACGCGGTACTTC
CARSVGQGRTTRYF
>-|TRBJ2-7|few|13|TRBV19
TGTGCCAGTAGTATTGGGGCAGCCTACGAGCAGTACTTC
CASSIGAAYEQYF
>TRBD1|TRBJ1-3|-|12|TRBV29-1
TGCAGCGTCCGACAGGGGGGGCACACCATATATTTT
CSVRQGGHTIYF
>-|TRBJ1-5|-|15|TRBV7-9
TGTGCCAGCAGGGGGGATGGGGGCCAGGATCAGCCCCAGCATTTT
CASRGDGGQDQPQHF
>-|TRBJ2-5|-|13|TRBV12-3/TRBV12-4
TGTGCCAGCAGAATCGCTAGCTGGGAGACCCAGTACTTC
CASRIASWETQYF
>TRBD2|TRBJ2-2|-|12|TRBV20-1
TGCAGTGCTTCTAGCGGGACCGGGGAGCTGTTTTTT
CSASSGTGELFF
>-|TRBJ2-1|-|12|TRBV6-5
TGTGCCAGCAGTTACGTCGGGGATGAGCAGTTCTTC
CASSYVGDEQFF
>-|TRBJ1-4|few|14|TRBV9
TGTGCCAGCAGCCCGAGGACAGACGGTGAAAAACTGTTTTTT
CASSPRTDGEKLFF